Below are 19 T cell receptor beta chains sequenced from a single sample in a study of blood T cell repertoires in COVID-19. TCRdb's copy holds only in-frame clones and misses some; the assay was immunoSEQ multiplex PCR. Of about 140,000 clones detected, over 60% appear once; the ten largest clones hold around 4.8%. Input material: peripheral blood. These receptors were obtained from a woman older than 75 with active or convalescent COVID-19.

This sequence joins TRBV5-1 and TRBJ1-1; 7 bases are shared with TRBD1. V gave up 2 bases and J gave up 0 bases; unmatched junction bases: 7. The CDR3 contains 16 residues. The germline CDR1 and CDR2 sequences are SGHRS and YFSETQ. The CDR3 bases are TGCGCCAGCAGCTTAACAGGGGCCGGGATGAACACTGAAGCTTTCTTT. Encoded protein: CASSLTGAGMNTEAFF.

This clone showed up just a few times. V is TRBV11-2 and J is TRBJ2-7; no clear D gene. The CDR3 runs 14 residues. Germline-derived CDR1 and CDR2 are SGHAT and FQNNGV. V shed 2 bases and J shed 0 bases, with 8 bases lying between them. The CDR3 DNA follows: TGTGCCAGCAGCTTATCCGTATACTCCTACGAGCAGTACTTC. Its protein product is CASSLSVYSYEQYF. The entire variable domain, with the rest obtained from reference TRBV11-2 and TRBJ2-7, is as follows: EAGVAQSPRYKIIEKRQSVAFWCNPISGHATLYWYQQILGQGPKLLIQFQNNGVVDDSQLPKDRFSAERLKGVDSTLKIQPAKLEDSAVYLCASSLSVYSYEQYFGPGTRLTVT.

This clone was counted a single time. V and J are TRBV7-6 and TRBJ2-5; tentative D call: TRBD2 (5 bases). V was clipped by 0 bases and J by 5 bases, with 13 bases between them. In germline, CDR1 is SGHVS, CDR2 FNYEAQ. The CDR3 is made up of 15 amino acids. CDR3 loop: CASSLAFGERETQYF. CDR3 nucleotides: TGTGCCAGCAGCTTAGCCTTCGGGGAGAGGGAGACCCAGTACTTC.

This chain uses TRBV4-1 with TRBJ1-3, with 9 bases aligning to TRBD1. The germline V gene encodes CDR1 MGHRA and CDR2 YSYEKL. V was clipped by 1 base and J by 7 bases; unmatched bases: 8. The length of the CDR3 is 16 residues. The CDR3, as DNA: TGCGCCAGCAGCCAAGGTGAACAGGGGGCTCGGAACACCATATATTTT. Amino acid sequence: CASSQGEQGARNTIYF.

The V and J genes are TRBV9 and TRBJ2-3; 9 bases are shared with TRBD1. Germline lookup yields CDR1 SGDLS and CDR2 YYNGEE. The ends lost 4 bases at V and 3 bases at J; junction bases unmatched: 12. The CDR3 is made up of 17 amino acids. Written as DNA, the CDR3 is TGTGCCAGCAGCACGACGCCGGGACAGGGTCGTACAGATACGCAGTATTTT. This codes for CASSTTPGQGRTDTQYF.

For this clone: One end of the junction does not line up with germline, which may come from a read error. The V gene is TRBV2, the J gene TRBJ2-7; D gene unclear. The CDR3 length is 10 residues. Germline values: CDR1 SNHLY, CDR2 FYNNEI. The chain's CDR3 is CASSSFEQYF. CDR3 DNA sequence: TGTGCCAGCAGTTCCTTCGAGCAGTACTTC.

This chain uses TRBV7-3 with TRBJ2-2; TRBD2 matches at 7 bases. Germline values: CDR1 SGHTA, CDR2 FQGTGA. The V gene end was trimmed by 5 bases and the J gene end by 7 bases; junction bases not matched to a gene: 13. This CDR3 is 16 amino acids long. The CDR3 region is CASSPPGREGSGELFF. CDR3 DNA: TGTGCCAGCAGCCCTCCGGGCAGGGAGGGGAGCGGGGAGCTGTTTTTT.

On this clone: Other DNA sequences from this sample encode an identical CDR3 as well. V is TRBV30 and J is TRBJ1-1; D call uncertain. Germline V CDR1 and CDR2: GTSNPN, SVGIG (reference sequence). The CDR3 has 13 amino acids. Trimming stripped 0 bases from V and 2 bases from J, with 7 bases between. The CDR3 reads CAWSVTVNTEAFF. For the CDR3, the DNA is TGTGCCTGGAGTGTAACTGTCAACACTGAAGCTTTCTTT.

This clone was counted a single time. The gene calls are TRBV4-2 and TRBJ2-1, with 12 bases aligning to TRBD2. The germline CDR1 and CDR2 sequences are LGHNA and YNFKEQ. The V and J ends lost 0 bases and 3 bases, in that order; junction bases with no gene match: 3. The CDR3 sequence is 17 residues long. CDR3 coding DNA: TGTGCCAGCAGCCAAGAAGGACTAGCGGGGCACTACAATGAGCAGTTCTTC. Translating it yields CASSQEGLAGHYNEQFF.

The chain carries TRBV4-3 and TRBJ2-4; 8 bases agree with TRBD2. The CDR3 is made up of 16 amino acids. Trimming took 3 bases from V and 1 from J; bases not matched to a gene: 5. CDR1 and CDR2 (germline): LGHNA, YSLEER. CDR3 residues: CASSQGTSHAKNIQYF. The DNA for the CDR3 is TGCGCCAGCAGCCAGGGGACTAGTCACGCCAAAAACATTCAGTACTTC.

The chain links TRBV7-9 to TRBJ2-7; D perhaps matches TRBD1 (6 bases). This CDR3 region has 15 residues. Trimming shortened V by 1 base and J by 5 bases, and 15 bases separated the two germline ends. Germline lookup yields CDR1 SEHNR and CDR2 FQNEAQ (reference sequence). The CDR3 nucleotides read TGTGCCAGCAGCTTAGGAATTGGGACACGGGACGAGCAGTACTTC. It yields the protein CASSLGIGTRDEQYF.

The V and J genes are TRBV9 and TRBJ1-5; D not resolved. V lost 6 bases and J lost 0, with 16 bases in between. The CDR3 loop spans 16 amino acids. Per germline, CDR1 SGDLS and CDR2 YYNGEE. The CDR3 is CASTDGKTLSNQPQHF. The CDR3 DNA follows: TGTGCCAGCACCGACGGAAAGACTCTTAGCAATCAGCCCCAGCATTTT. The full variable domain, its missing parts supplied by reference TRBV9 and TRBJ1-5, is DSGVTQTPKHLITATGQRVTLRCSPRSGDLSVYWYQQSLDQGLQFLIQYYNGEERAKGNILERFSAQQFPDLHSELNLSSLELGDSALYFCASTDGKTLSNQPQHFGDGTRLSIL.

CDR3 sequence reads: CASSLGTGGGNTIYF. The CDR3, as DNA: TGTGCCAGCAGTTTAGGGACAGGGGGAGGAAACACCATATATTTT. V is TRBV27 and J is TRBJ1-3, with 11 nucleotides matching TRBD1. The CDR3 contains 15 residues. V trimming: 2 bases; J trimming: 4 bases; junction bases outside the gene matches: 1. CDR1 is MNHEY, CDR2 SMNVEV, per germline (reference sequence).

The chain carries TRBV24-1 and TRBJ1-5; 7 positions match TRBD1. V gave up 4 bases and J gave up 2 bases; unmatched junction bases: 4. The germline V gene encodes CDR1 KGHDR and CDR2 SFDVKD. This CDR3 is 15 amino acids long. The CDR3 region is CATSDPGTGNQPQHF. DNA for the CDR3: TGTGCCACCAGTGACCCCGGGACAGGCAATCAGCCCCAGCATTTT.

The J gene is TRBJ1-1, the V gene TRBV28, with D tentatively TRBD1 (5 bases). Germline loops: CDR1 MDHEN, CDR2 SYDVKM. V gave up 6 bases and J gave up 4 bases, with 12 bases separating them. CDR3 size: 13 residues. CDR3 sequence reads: CASRPRQSTEAFF. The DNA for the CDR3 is TGTGCCAGCAGACCCAGACAGAGCACTGAAGCTTTCTTT. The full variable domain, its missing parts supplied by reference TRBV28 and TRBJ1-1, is DVKVTQSSRYLVKRTGEKVFLECVQDMDHENMFWYRQDPGLGLRLIYFSYDVKMKEKGDIPEGYSVSREKKERFSLILESASTNQTSMYLCASRPRQSTEAFFGQGTRLTVV.

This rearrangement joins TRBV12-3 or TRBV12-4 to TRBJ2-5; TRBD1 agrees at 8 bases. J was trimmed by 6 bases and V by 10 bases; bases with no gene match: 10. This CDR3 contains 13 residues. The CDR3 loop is CAIGADRGQTQYF. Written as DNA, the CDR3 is TGTGCCATCGGAGCCGACAGGGGTCAGACCCAGTACTTC.

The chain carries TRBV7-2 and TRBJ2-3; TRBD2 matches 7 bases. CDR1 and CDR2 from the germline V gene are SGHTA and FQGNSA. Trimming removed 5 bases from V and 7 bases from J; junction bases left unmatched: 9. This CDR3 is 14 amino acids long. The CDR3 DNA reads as TGTGCCAGCAGCCCGGGGGGAGGTGGGTATACGCAGTATTTT. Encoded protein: CASSPGGGGYTQYF.

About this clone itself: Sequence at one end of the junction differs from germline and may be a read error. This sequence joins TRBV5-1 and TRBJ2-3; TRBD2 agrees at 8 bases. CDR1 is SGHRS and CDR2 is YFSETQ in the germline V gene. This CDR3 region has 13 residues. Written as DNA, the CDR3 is TGCACCAGCAGCTCCGGGAGGGATGGTACGCAGTATTTT. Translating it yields CTSSSGRDGTQYF.

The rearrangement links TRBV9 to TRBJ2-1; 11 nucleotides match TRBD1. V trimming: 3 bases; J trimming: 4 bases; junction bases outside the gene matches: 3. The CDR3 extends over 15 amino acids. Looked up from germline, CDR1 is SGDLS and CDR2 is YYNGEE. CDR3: CASSGGTGGYNEQFF. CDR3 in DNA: TGTGCCAGCAGCGGCGGGACAGGGGGGTACAATGAGCAGTTCTTC.